Listed below are T cell receptor beta chains from one sample, sequenced in a study of cytomegalovirus exposure and HLA in healthy donors. This table comes from immunoSEQ multiplex PCR, and its TCRdb copy is limited to in-frame clones, with some not included. The sample holds roughly 120,000 clones, around 80% seen once. The sample was PBMCs. These TCRs come from a human donor in good health. Each CDR3 is given without its conserved first and last residue. The order of the fields is V gene, CDR3 protein.

v_call: TRBV4-1
cdr3_aa: ASSPWPAGRGDTEAF

v_call: TRBV6-6
cdr3_aa: ASRGETGALGGYT

v_call: TRBV9
cdr3_aa: ASSVVGTGEGNEQF

v_call: TRBV10-2
cdr3_aa: ASSGLRIVHEQY

v_call: TRBV6-1
cdr3_aa: ASSFSQGNSPLH

v_call: TRBV5-4
cdr3_aa: ASSWGGVGYT

v_call: TRBV7-7
cdr3_aa: ASSPAAGFTGELF

v_call: TRBV2
cdr3_aa: ASSDPSRAGENSPLH

v_call: TRBV19
cdr3_aa: ASSIWGVDGYT

v_call: TRBV9
cdr3_aa: ASSASSGGPYEQY

v_call: TRBV7-6
cdr3_aa: ASSLGAQLSSPLH

v_call: TRBV6-1
cdr3_aa: ASSEGGGGVDGYT

v_call: TRBV5-1
cdr3_aa: ASSRDRGAF

v_call: TRBV19
cdr3_aa: ASSEGGMREQY

v_call: TRBV5-1
cdr3_aa: ASSLSGGAYEQY

v_call: TRBV7-6
cdr3_aa: ASGGGGEQY

v_call: TRBV9
cdr3_aa: ASSTSPRGNQPQH

v_call: TRBV6-5
cdr3_aa: ASSTTGFYGYT

v_call: TRBV6-6
cdr3_aa: ASSSEETQY

v_call: TRBV30
cdr3_aa: AWSRPFVSGGEAF

v_call: TRBV7-8
cdr3_aa: ASSPGLYYEQY

v_call: TRBV18
cdr3_aa: ASSPAGANVLT

v_call: TRBV6-5
cdr3_aa: ASSPDRAEYQPQH

v_call: TRBV6-5
cdr3_aa: ASSSTVGQGKETQY

v_call: TRBV28
cdr3_aa: ASSTGLATAYNEQF

v_call: TRBV10-3
cdr3_aa: AISADSEAF

v_call: TRBV4-1
cdr3_aa: ASSLGQRYNSPLH

v_call: TRBV5-6
cdr3_aa: ASSLDLAGYEQY

v_call: TRBV7-3
cdr3_aa: ASSFQAGDNSPLH

v_call: TRBV7-9
cdr3_aa: ASSATTGNRGEQY

v_call: TRBV4-1
cdr3_aa: ASSRDRGETNEKLF

v_call: TRBV7-2
cdr3_aa: ASKAGAGNTEAF

v_call: TRBV4-2
cdr3_aa: ASSHGQGDYEQY

v_call: TRBV6-6
cdr3_aa: ASRISGPRETQY

v_call: TRBV19
cdr3_aa: ASSRVGGNQPQH

v_call: TRBV4-2
cdr3_aa: ASSQDEFVSGDGYGYT

v_call: TRBV7-2
cdr3_aa: ASSSNSATNEKLF

v_call: TRBV5-6
cdr3_aa: ASTKEDREMSPLH